Each of the 13 T cell receptor beta chains below was sequenced from the same sample in a study of regulatory T cells in long-lasting Graves disease. Investigators prepared the TCR beta libraries by applying iRepertoire HTBI primers and Arm-PCR of CDR3 regions. TCRdb fed the multiplex PCR reads into MiXCR, producing one record per CDR3 protein. The sample includes about 220,000 distinct CDR3 sequences, approximately 19% of them seen just once. The sample's time point: newly diagnosed GD, antithyroid drugs for less than 3 months. Isolated PBMC RNA provided the starting material for the TCR library. The data also belong to a second study, concerning T cells in Graves' hyperthyroidism and ophthalmopathy.

Sequenced material: peripheral blood mononuclear cells (PBMCs), taken at new diagnosis, from a patient treated with antithyroid drugs. The receptors originated from a woman younger than 45 with Graves disease.

The V call is TRBV7-9, the J call TRBJ2-1, with D uncertain. The germline V and J ends were trimmed by 1 base and 15 bases, with 13 bases remaining between them. This CDR3 has 12 amino acids. The germline gives CDR1 SEHNR, CDR2 FQNEAQ (reference sequence). The CDR3 coding sequence is TGTGCCAGCAGCTTAGTGTCAGGTAACACGTTCTTC. Residues: CASSLVSGNTFF.

Ten or more counts support this clonotype. The junction departs from germline at one end; a sequencing error may be responsible. The V call is TRBV5-1, the J call TRBJ2-1, with D maybe TRBD1 (6 bases). Per germline, CDR1 SGHRS and CDR2 YFSETQ. The CDR3 spans 18 residues. CDR3 coding DNA: TGCGCCAGCACCTTGGAGCGGCCCGGGACAATATCCTACAATGAGCAGTTCTTC. Translating it yields CASTLERPGTISYNEQFF.

This clonotype was detected many times. V is TRBV25-1 and J is TRBJ1-2; no reliable D call. V was trimmed by 1 base and J by 0 bases, leaving 12 bases between them. Looked up from germline, CDR1 is MGHDK and CDR2 is SYGVNS. The length of the CDR3 is 16 residues. The CDR3 here is CASSELFYGANYGYTF. CDR3 nucleotides: TGTGCCAGCAGTGAATTATTTTACGGAGCTAACTATGGCTACACCTTC.

This clonotype was recorded many times. J is TRBJ1-4 and V is TRBV14; D gene unclear. This CDR3 region has 11 residues. CDR1 is SGHDN and CDR2 is FVKESK in the germline V gene. The V gene lost 4 bases and the J gene lost 10 bases, with 7 bases spanning the gap. CDR3 nucleotides: TGTGCCAGCAGCCGGTCCGGAAAACTGTTTTTT. As protein: CASSRSGKLFF.

Many counts were recorded for this clonotype. V and J are TRBV19 and TRBJ2-3, with TRBD1 matching over 8 bases. From germline, CDR1 is LNHDA and CDR2 SQIVND (reference sequence). The V segment lost 7 bases and the J segment 1 base; nucleotides outside the gene matches: 4. The CDR3 length is 14 residues. CDR3 in amino acids: CASKDRVGTDTQYF. CDR3 in DNA: TGTGCCAGTAAGGACAGGGTGGGCACAGATACGCAGTATTTT.

This clonotype was picked up many times. The rearrangement joins TRBV18 to TRBJ2-3, with D tentatively TRBD2 (6 bases). The germline V and J ends were trimmed by 1 base and 2 bases, with 13 bases remaining between them. CDR1 and CDR2 (germline): KGHSH, LQKENI. The CDR3 is 16 amino acids. The DNA of the CDR3 is TGTGCCAGCTCACCACGAATCGGCGGGGCCACAGATACGCAGTATTTT. As protein: CASSPRIGGATDTQYF.

There are many counts of this clonotype. V gene TRBV2 combines with J gene TRBJ1-4; D gene unclear. Germline V lookup: CDR1 SNHLY, CDR2 FYNNEI. V was clipped by 6 bases and J by 0 bases, with 8 bases between them. The CDR3 spans 14 residues. DNA of the CDR3: TGTGCCAGCAGCCACCGAGCAACTAATGAAAAACTGTTTTTT. Protein: CASSHRATNEKLFF.

This clonotype has a count of ten or more. Written as DNA, the CDR3 is TGTGCCAGCAGCTATACAGGGCAAAGAGGCTACACCTTC. Its translation: CASSYTGQRGYTF. The chain uses TRBV7-3 and TRBJ1-2, with D possibly matching TRBD1 (6 bases). Trimming cost V 4 bases and J 8 bases, with 14 bases left between them. The V gene's germline CDR1 is SGHTA and CDR2 FQGTGA. CDR3 length equals 13 residues.

The sample holds many counts of this clonotype. The chain carries TRBV6-1 and TRBJ1-1; D is uncertain. Trimming removed 8 bases at V and 0 bases at J, with 7 bases between. This CDR3 has 12 residues. The germline V gene encodes CDR1 MNHNS and CDR2 SASEGT. CDR3 DNA sequence: TGTGCCAGCTCCAGGCTGAACACTGAAGCTTTCTTT. Protein: CASSRLNTEAFF.

This clonotype showed up just a few times. This chain joins TRBV19 and TRBJ1-2; a weak D match, TRBD1 (6 bases). The CDR3 has 14 residues. Germline CDR1 and CDR2: LNHDA and SQIVND (reference sequence). V was cut by 2 bases and J by 4 bases, with 11 bases left in between. CDR3 residues: CASSITRTVYGYTF. The CDR3 DNA sequence: TGTGCCAGTAGTATAACCCGGACAGTCTATGGCTACACCTTC.

This clonotype has more than one count but fewer than ten. The CDR3 bases are TGTGCCAGCCGAGGACAGGGGAACACAGATACGCAGTATTTT. Amino acid sequence: CASRGQGNTDTQYF. The J gene is TRBJ2-3, the V gene TRBV5-6; 9 positions match TRBD1. Germline V CDR1 and CDR2: SGHDT, YYEEEE. The CDR3 contains 14 residues. Losses at the gene ends were 7 bases for V and 2 bases for J; bases not matched to a gene: 5.

This clonotype has just one count. The chain recombines TRBV6-2 or TRBV6-3 with TRBJ2-3; tentative D call: TRBD2 (6 bases). The CDR3 has 15 residues. Trimming removed 2 bases at V and 0 bases at J, with 9 bases between. Germline V lookup: CDR1 MNHEY, CDR2 SVGEGT. The CDR3 protein is CASSYISGSTDTQYF. The CDR3 nucleotides read TGTGCCAGCAGTTACATAAGCGGGAGCACAGATACGCAGTATTTT.

A few counts support this clonotype. A far larger clone is off by one base, so a read error is likely. V is TRBV7-2 and J is TRBJ1-4; D is ambiguous. This CDR3 has 16 amino acids. Trimming took 1 base from V and 0 from J, leaving 9 bases between them. Germline V gene lookup returns CDR1 SGHTA and CDR2 FQGNSA. CDR3 in DNA: TGTGCCAGCAGCTTAGACTACAGAGCAACTAATGAAAAACTGTTTTTT. Its translation is CASSLDYRATNEKLFF.